This T cell receptor (beta chain) originates from a study of blood T cell repertoires in COVID-19. Study summary: Samples came from the United States, Italy and Spain, spanning acute and convalescent COVID-19. PBMCs, B-cell-depleted T cells, or T cells were the source of the cDNA or gDNA that made up the material.

There are 13 residues in the CDR3. The germline V gene encodes CDR1 LNHDA and CDR2 SQIVND (reference sequence). The J segment lost 7 bases and the V segment lost 9 bases, leaving 10 bases of the junction unmatched. Original analysis: Reference gene primer amplification gave nucleated cell count estimates. Sequencing used immunoSEQ multiplex PCR; TCRdb keeps in-frame clones, though not all of them. Clonal size and the V and J genes are those of that table, whereas D and trimming came from the DNA. The sample includes about 33,000 clones, over 75% seen only once; the top ten take approximately 2.4%. Sequenced input: peripheral blood. This clonotype originated in a human donor in a cohort sampled during active COVID-19. The chain uses TRBV19 and TRBJ2-3; 7 bases line up with TRBD2. CDR3 DNA: TGTGCCAGCTCGGTCGGGGGACTAAATACGCAGTATTTT. Translating gives CASSVGGLNTQYF.